This entry lists 13 T cell receptor beta chains sequenced from one sample in a study of human T cells and chemical hapten exposure. As to time point: patch test 1, 2 weeks after DPC sensitization. Treatment: therapeutic diphenylcyclopropenone sensitization with weekly scalp DPC. TCRdb re-analysed the RACE reads in MiXCR, keeping a single row per CDR3 protein. The repertoire holds around 190,000 distinct CDR3 sequences, with 20% to 25% as singletons. Material: whole blood, obtained in connection with sensitization to the hapten diphenylcyclopropenone (DPC). Receptors were obtained from a woman aged 50 to 65 with alopecia areata. Some clones in this sample may be carry-over from other donors' samples.

This chain links TRBV7-9 with TRBJ1-1, with TRBD1 as a possible D gene (5 bases). CDR3 length equals 14 residues. The germline gives CDR1 SEHNR, CDR2 FQNEAQ (reference sequence). V lost 10 bases to trimming and J lost 4 bases, with 19 bases between them. The CDR3 reads CATQGQVVSTEAFF. The CDR3 DNA sequence: TGTGCCACCCAGGGCCAGGTCGTTAGCACTGAAGCTTTCTTT. Looking up the rest from reference TRBV7-9 and TRBJ1-1 gives the full variable domain: DTGVSQNPRHKITKRGQNVTFRCDPISEHNRLYWYRQTLGQGPEFLTYFQNEAQLEKSRLLSDRFSAERPKGSFSTLEIQRTEQGDSAMYLCATQGQVVSTEAFFGQGTRLTVV.

The genes are TRBV7-9 and TRBJ2-3; 7 positions match TRBD2. The ends lost 9 bases at V and 2 bases at J; junction bases unmatched: 11. Germline V gene sequence: CDR1 SEHNR, CDR2 FQNEAQ (reference sequence). The CDR3 spans 15 residues. In DNA form, the CDR3 reads TGTGCCAGTGGATACGCGGGAGAGTACACAGATACGCAGTATTTT. Amino acid sequence: CASGYAGEYTDTQYF.

This clonotype was counted between two and nine times. The chain recombines TRBV2 with TRBJ2-7, with 7 bases matching TRBD2. This CDR3 contains 14 residues. Losses at the gene ends were 7 bases for V and 4 bases for J; bases not matched to a gene: 10. CDR1 is SNHLY and CDR2 is FYNNEI in the germline V gene. CDR3 coding DNA: TGTGCCAGCACTGCCGGGGGGACGGTTTACGAGCAGTACTTC. Encoded protein: CASTAGGTVYEQYF.

The rearrangement links TRBV10-2 to TRBJ2-2; TRBD2 matches at 9 bases. The CDR3 runs to 15 residues. The V and J ends lost 2 bases and 8 bases, in that order; junction bases with no gene match: 6. CDR1 is WSHSY and CDR2 is SAAADI in the germline V gene. CDR3 bases: TGCGCCAGCAGTGAGGGTTTTCTAGCGGGAGGGGAGCTGTTTTTT. Amino acids: CASSEGFLAGGELFF.

V gene TRBV5-1 combines with J gene TRBJ1-1; D gene ambiguous. Germline V gene data show CDR1 as SGHRS and CDR2 as YFSETQ. The CDR3 has 13 amino acids. V dropped 0 bases and J dropped 11 bases, with 14 bases sitting between them. CDR3 protein: CASSLARLSQAFF. As DNA, the CDR3 is TGCGCCAGCAGCTTGGCCAGGCTTAGTCAGGCTTTCTTT.

This clonotype was observed a handful of times. The chain uses TRBV15 and TRBJ2-5; D not resolved. This CDR3 region has 14 residues. V lost 1 base and J 4 bases, leaving 10 bases between the germline ends. Germline V gene lookup returns CDR1 LNHNV and CDR2 YYDKDF (reference sequence). The DNA of the CDR3 is TGTGCCACCAGCAGAGGCAAATTGGGAGAGACCCAGTACTTC. Residues: CATSRGKLGETQYF.

The genes are TRBV5-1 and TRBJ1-3, with D possibly TRBD1 on 5 matching bases. Trimming removed 5 bases from V and 0 bases from J, with 12 bases in between. CDR3 length: 15 amino acids. Germline CDR1 and CDR2: SGHRS and YFSETQ. CDR3 amino acids: CASRVTGSSGNTIYF. The CDR3 DNA is TGCGCCAGCAGAGTAACAGGCTCCTCTGGAAACACCATATATTTT. The whole variable domain, remainder taken from reference TRBV5-1 and TRBJ1-3, is KAGVTQTPRYLIKTRGQQVTLSCSPISGHRSVSWYQQTPGQGLQFLFEYFSETQRNKGNFPGRFSGRQFSNSRSEMNVSTLELGDSALYLCASRVTGSSGNTIYFGEGSWLTVV.

The CDR3 loop is CSARLPGLALYEQYF. The CDR3 nucleotides are TGCAGTGCTAGACTTCCGGGCCTAGCGCTGTACGAGCAGTACTTC. The chain recombines TRBV20-1 with TRBJ2-7, with D perhaps TRBD2 (6 bases). The CDR3 has 15 residues. Germline-derived CDR1 and CDR2 are DFQATT and SNEGSKA (reference sequence). Trimming left V 2 bases short and J 4 bases short, with 18 bases between.

This clonotype was picked up many times. The CDR3 sequence: CASSERGNTIYF. The DNA for the CDR3 is TGTGCCAGCAGTGAACGGGGAAACACCATATATTTT. This chain links TRBV2 with TRBJ1-3; D unclear. V was cut by 2 bases and J by 4 bases, with 3 bases left in between. This CDR3 spans 12 amino acids. CDR1 is SNHLY, CDR2 FYNNEI, per germline.

This clonotype was counted once. This chain uses TRBV5-1 with TRBJ2-1; D ambiguous. This CDR3 is built from 12 residues. Deletions cut 1 base from V and 9 bases from J, with 8 bases between. The germline CDR1 and CDR2 sequences are SGHRS and YFSETQ. Here the CDR3 reads CASSLMRGEQFF. The CDR3 DNA reads as TGCGCCAGCAGCTTGATGCGTGGTGAGCAGTTCTTC. The full variable domain, in which reference TRBV5-1 and TRBJ2-1 provide the parts outside the CDR3, is KAGVTQTPRYLIKTRGQQVTLSCSPISGHRSVSWYQQTPGQGLQFLFEYFSETQRNKGNFPGRFSGRQFSNSRSEMNVSTLELGDSALYLCASSLMRGEQFFGPGTRLTVL.

This clonotype was counted at least ten times. This chain uses TRBV18 with TRBJ2-1; 9 bases align to TRBD2. There are 15 residues in the CDR3. Germline CDR1 and CDR2: KGHSH and LQKENI. V was pared by 2 bases and J by 5 bases, with 4 bases of the junction left unmatched. The DNA of the CDR3 is TGTGCCAGCTCACCAAGGGCGGGAGGGGACAATGAGCAGTTCTTC. Its protein product is CASSPRAGGDNEQFF. Variable domain in full (rest from reference TRBV18 and TRBJ2-1): NAGVMQNPRHLVRRRGQEARLRCSPMKGHSHVYWYRQLPEEGLKFMVYLQKENIIDESGMPKERFSAEFPKEGPSILRIQQVVRGDSAAYFCASSPRAGGDNEQFFGPGTRLTVL.

Ten or more counts support this clonotype. The rearrangement uses TRBV29-1 and TRBJ2-1; TRBD1 aligns across 8 bases. Germline loops: CDR1 SQVTM, CDR2 ANQGSEA. J lost 6 bases, V lost 8 bases, and 12 bases had no gene match. The CDR3 sequence is 14 residues long. The CDR3 DNA reads TGCAGCTTTGCTAGGACAGGGAGCGTCAATGAGCAGTTCTTC. Translated: CSFARTGSVNEQFF.

This clonotype was detected only a few times. The chain has TRBV7-3 and TRBJ2-3; no clear D gene. The V end was cut by 1 base, the J end by 0 bases, with 14 bases between. The CDR3 is made up of 17 amino acids. Germline V lookup: CDR1 SGHTA, CDR2 FQGTGA. The CDR3 coding sequence is TGTGCCAGCAGCTTAAAGACCCGACCACTGAGCACAGATACGCAGTATTTT. The encoded protein is CASSLKTRPLSTDTQYF. The complete variable domain, with remaining parts taken from reference TRBV7-3 and TRBJ2-3, reads GAGVSQTPSNKVTEKGKYVELRCDPISGHTALYWYRQSLGQGPEFLIYFQGTGAADDSGLPNDRFFAVRPEGSVSTLKIQRTERGDSAVYLCASSLKTRPLSTDTQYFGPGTRLTVL.